This T cell receptor beta chain was obtained from a study of T-cell reconstitution after alpha-beta-depleted transplantation in children. This clonotype was seen ten or more times. Library preparation (for TCRbeta) was performed with unique molecular identifiers. TCRdb recomputed calls from the PCR reads with MiXCR, one row per CDR3 protein. Of a few hundred thousand distinct CDR3 sequences listed, about 8.8% were seen once; the top ten hold around 5%. Sequenced material: PBMCs from the stem cell graft donor, taken from the stem cell graft. This TCR derives from a human donor who donated a stem cell graft to a child with SCID.

The CDR3 DNA reads TGTGCCAGCAGTTACTTGGCGGGGGCCTCGAACACCGGGGAGCTGTTTTTT. Protein: CASSYLAGASNTGELFF. V is TRBV6-5 and J is TRBJ2-2, with D maybe TRBD2 (7 bases). Germline CDR1 reads MNHEY; CDR2 reads SVGAGI. CDR3 length equals 17 residues. The ends were cut back, 1 base at V and 0 bases at J, with 12 bases in the middle.